The sequence of this T cell receptor beta chain was determined in a study of blood T cell repertoires in COVID-19. Study in general: Both acute and convalescent COVID-19 samples were obtained from the United States, Italy and Spain.

The authors' processing: Nucleated cell counts were estimated from reference gene primer amplification. Repertoires were generated with immunoSEQ multiplex PCR, while TCRdb's copy carries only in-frame clones and drops some. That table is the source of V, J and clone size, and D and trimming were worked out from the DNA. The sample contains 65,000 to 75,000 clones, more than 85% of which appear only once. The source material was peripheral blood. The TCR sequence derives from a human donor with active COVID-19. The donor label of this sample is uncertain.

CDR3 sequence reads: CASSLWGAGQFSGGANVLTF. The CDR3 coding sequence is TGTGCCAGCAGCTTGTGGGGGGCGGGACAGTTCTCAGGAGGGGCCAACGTCCTGACTTTC. V gene TRBV5-5 combines with J gene TRBJ2-6, with D tentatively TRBD1 (7 bases). The CDR3 extends over 20 amino acids. The V gene's germline CDR1 is SGHKS and CDR2 YYEKEE (reference sequence). V was shortened by 1 base and J by 4 bases, with 24 bases between the two germline ends.